Listed here are 20 T cell receptor beta chains from one sample, sequenced in a study of radiotherapy plus CTLA-4 blockade in lung cancer. Here immunoSEQ multiplex PCR was the method, and the copy in TCRdb shows in-frame clones only, minus some. The sample contains tens of thousands of clones, roughly 85% of which appear only once. The sequencing here drew on peripheral blood, taken from a patient treated with radiotherapy plus ipilimumab. The receptors originated from a human donor with non-small cell lung cancer whose response to radiotherapy plus ipilimumab could not be evaluated.

The chain links TRBV10-1 to TRBJ1-4, with TRBD1 matching over 7 bases. Looked up from germline, CDR1 is WNHNN and CDR2 is SYGVQD (reference sequence). The CDR3 is made up of 17 amino acids. V was pared by 8 bases and J by 0 bases, with 12 bases of the junction left unmatched. CDR3 nucleotide sequence: TGCGCCAGCCGCAGACAGGGCGCCCCCGCAACTAATGAAAAACTGTTTTTT. Its protein is CASRRQGAPATNEKLFF.

The chain recombines TRBV30 with TRBJ1-2; 7 bases align to TRBD1. The CDR3 consists of 15 residues. Germline V gene data show CDR1 as GTSNPN and CDR2 as SVGIG (reference sequence). J was trimmed by 0 bases and V by 4 bases; bases with no gene match: 8. DNA of the CDR3: TGTGCCTGGATGACAGGGCCAATAGCTAACTATGGCTACACCTTC. Its protein product is CAWMTGPIANYGYTF.

This chain joins TRBV19 and TRBJ2-2, with a weak D call TRBD1 (5 bases). Between the trimmed V and J ends, which lost 6 bases and 2 bases, there was a span of 13 bases. CDR1 is LNHDA and CDR2 is SQIVND in the germline V gene (reference sequence). The CDR3 covers 15 residues. Here the CDR3 DNA reads TGTGCCAGTAGAGGACATGGGCCCAACACCGGGGAGCTGTTTTTT. Its protein is CASRGHGPNTGELFF. Combining the CDR3 with reference TRBV19 and TRBJ2-2 gives the whole variable domain DGGITQSPKYLFRKEGQNVTLSCEQNLNHDAMYWYRQDPGQGLRLIYYSQIVNDFQKGDIAEGYSVSREKKESFPLTVTSAQKNPTAFYLCASRGHGPNTGELFFGEGSRLTVL.

J is TRBJ2-7 and V is TRBV29-1; no reliable D call. CDR3 length: 11 residues. The V gene's germline CDR1 is SQVTM and CDR2 ANQGSEA. With 4 bases removed from V and 4 bases from J, the gap between germline ends came to 8 bases. CDR3 in amino acids: CSVGAHYEQYF. Written as DNA, the CDR3 is TGCAGCGTTGGAGCGCATTACGAGCAGTACTTC.

The chain combines TRBV7-9 with TRBJ2-3; D not certain. From germline, CDR1 is SEHNR and CDR2 FQNEAQ (reference sequence). The CDR3 covers 11 residues. V was trimmed by 0 bases and J by 11 bases, leaving 6 bases between them. Written as DNA, the CDR3 is TGTGCCAGCAGCTTAGCCCCTAGGCAGTATTTT. This gives the protein CASSLAPRQYF.

The chain couples TRBV7-3 to TRBJ1-3; the match to TRBD1 covers 7 bases. The length of the CDR3 is 15 residues. The germline gives CDR1 SGHTA, CDR2 FQGTGA. The ends lost 5 bases at V and 4 bases at J; junction bases unmatched: 8. The DNA of the CDR3 is TGTGCCAGCAGCCCCGGAGGGGGCGCGGGAAACACCATATATTTT. It specifies CASSPGGGAGNTIYF.

The V gene is TRBV10-2, the J gene TRBJ2-7; TRBD2 might be the D (5 bases). Germline-derived CDR1 and CDR2 are WSHSY and SAAADI. The V gene lost 9 bases and the J gene lost 5 bases, with 14 bases spanning the gap. The CDR3 length is 12 residues. The CDR3 here is CASSVPGNEQYF. DNA for the CDR3: TGCGCCAGTTCCGTGCCGGGGAACGAGCAGTACTTC.

The chain is built from TRBV4-3 and TRBJ1-3, with 7 positions matching TRBD1. The CDR3 is made up of 18 amino acids. The germline V gene encodes CDR1 LGHNA and CDR2 YSLEER. J lost 2 bases, V lost 0 bases, and 10 bases had no gene match. CDR3 amino acids: CASSQDIGGSLTGNTIYF. The CDR3 DNA follows: TGCGCCAGCAGCCAAGATATAGGGGGCTCCCTCACTGGAAACACCATATATTTT.

The V call is TRBV19, the J call TRBJ2-4; TRBD2 might be the D (5 bases). Trimming shortened V by 1 base and J by 0 bases, and 13 bases separated the two germline ends. Germline CDR1 is LNHDA and CDR2 is SQIVND (reference sequence). The CDR3 is made up of 17 amino acids. CDR3 sequence reads: CASSIGTGLLAKNIQYF. The CDR3 nucleotides read TGTGCCAGTAGTATAGGAACGGGATTACTAGCCAAAAACATTCAGTACTTC. Based on the CDR3 plus reference TRBV19 and TRBJ2-4, the full variable domain is DGGITQSPKYLFRKEGQNVTLSCEQNLNHDAMYWYRQDPGQGLRLIYYSQIVNDFQKGDIAEGYSVSREKKESFPLTVTSAQKNPTAFYLCASSIGTGLLAKNIQYFGAGTRLSVL.

Only one count was recorded for this clone. V usage is TRBV18 and J usage is TRBJ1-5; D may be TRBD1 (6 bases). Trimming cost V 6 bases and J 7 bases, with 13 bases left between them. Germline CDR1 reads KGHSH; CDR2 reads LQKENI. The CDR3 length is 13 residues. CDR3 protein: CASSRQTGQPQHF. Here the CDR3 DNA reads TGTGCCAGCTCGCGCCAGACAGGCCAGCCCCAGCATTTT.

This chain joins TRBV6-6 and TRBJ2-2; 8 nucleotides align to TRBD1. Germline CDR1 is MNHNY and CDR2 is SVGAGI (reference sequence). CDR3 size: 14 residues. Trimming cost V 7 bases and J 3 bases; bases outside gene matches: 4. The CDR3: CASNTQGDTGELFF. CDR3 sequence (DNA): TGTGCCAGCAACACACAGGGGGACACCGGGGAGCTGTTTTTT.

The chain joins TRBV11-3 to TRBJ2-1; 11 bases line up with TRBD2. The V and J ends lost 4 bases and 0 bases, in that order; junction bases with no gene match: 5. The CDR3 runs to 17 residues. CDR1 is SGHNT, CDR2 YENEEA, per germline. CDR3 DNA sequence: TGTGCCAGCAGCTCGGGACTAGCGGATGCCTCCTACAATGAGCAGTTCTTC. Its translation is CASSSGLADASYNEQFF.

This clone showed up just a few times. The chain has TRBV5-1 and TRBJ1-3; TRBD1 might be the D (6 bases). The CDR3 runs 16 residues. Germline CDR1 reads SGHRS; CDR2 reads YFSETQ. The V end lost 2 bases, the J end lost 0 bases, and 12 bases lay between the germline ends. CDR3 region: CASSLTGLNSGNTIYF. In DNA form, the CDR3 reads TGCGCCAGCAGCTTAACAGGGCTCAACTCTGGAAACACCATATATTTT.

This chain links TRBV28 with TRBJ2-5; 9 positions match TRBD1. V trimming: 6 bases; J trimming: 4 bases; junction bases outside the gene matches: 6. Per the germline V gene, CDR1 is MDHEN and CDR2 is SYDVKM. The CDR3 loop spans 14 amino acids. This CDR3 is CASRRNRGRETQYF. CDR3 nucleotides: TGTGCCAGCAGGCGAAACAGGGGGCGAGAGACCCAGTACTTC.

The V gene is TRBV6-1, the J gene TRBJ1-5, with D perhaps TRBD1 (5 bases). This CDR3 comprises 15 residues. The V gene's germline CDR1 is MNHNS and CDR2 SASEGT. V was clipped by 4 bases and J by 5 bases, with 15 bases between them. DNA for the CDR3: TGTGCCAGCAGTGGAGCACAGGTATTCGATCAGCCCCAGCATTTT. Translated, it gives CASSGAQVFDQPQHF.

The chain uses TRBV18 and TRBJ2-1, with 7 positions matching TRBD1. Germline V gene data show CDR1 as KGHSH and CDR2 as LQKENI. J was trimmed by 9 bases and V by 0 bases; bases with no gene match: 11. This CDR3 is 16 amino acids long. The CDR3 DNA reads TGTGCCAGCTCACCACCGCAACAGGGGCCCTTTGGTGAGCAGTTCTTC. Protein sequence: CASSPPQQGPFGEQFF.

V is TRBV6-6 and J is TRBJ1-1; D remains ambiguous. Germline CDR1 reads MNHNY; CDR2 reads SVGAGI (reference sequence). V lost 7 bases, J lost 3 bases, and 15 bases lay in between. The CDR3 covers 14 residues. For the CDR3, the DNA is TGTGCCAGCAAATCCCAGAGAGGTTACACTGAAGCTTTCTTT. It codes for CASKSQRGYTEAFF.

The gene calls are TRBV7-9 and TRBJ2-7, with 9 positions matching TRBD2. The CDR3 has 15 amino acids. The ends lost 0 bases at V and 5 bases at J; junction bases unmatched: 5. Germline V gene data show CDR1 as SEHNR and CDR2 as FQNEAQ (reference sequence). This CDR3 reads CASSLAGTSNDEQYF. The CDR3 DNA sequence: TGTGCCAGCAGCTTAGCGGGGACTAGCAACGACGAGCAGTACTTC.

This clone came up once. The rearrangement uses TRBV15 and TRBJ1-5; the match to TRBD1 covers 7 bases. This CDR3 is built from 15 residues. V lost 0 bases and J lost 5; bases outside the gene matches: 4. Per the germline V gene, CDR1 is LNHNV and CDR2 is YYDKDF (reference sequence). The CDR3 sequence is CATSREIQGYQPQHF. CDR3 coding DNA: TGTGCCACCAGCAGAGAAATACAGGGGTATCAGCCCCAGCATTTT.

The chain recombines TRBV7-2 with TRBJ2-2, with D possibly matching TRBD2 (5 bases). The V gene lost 1 base and the J gene lost 5 bases, with 11 bases spanning the gap. The CDR3 has 15 residues. Germline V gives CDR1 SGHTA, CDR2 FQGNSA. CDR3 DNA: TGTGCCAGCAGCTTAGTTCCGGGAATGACCGGGGAGCTGTTTTTT. Translation: CASSLVPGMTGELFF.